This TCR beta chain was obtained from a study of CD8 T cells in ankylosing spondylitis. Regarding the study as a whole: Ankylosing spondylitis blood appeared to carry a characteristic TCR beta motif of roughly eight highly homologous variants.

Concerning this clonotype: The antigen remains undetermined.

Each CDR3 protein gets one entry after TCRdb re-called the 5' RACE reads with MiXCR. This table holds 400,000 to 450,000 distinct CDR3 sequences, 17% found once. The TCR was taken from a male donor with ankylosing spondylitis. The sample taken for sequencing was blood, either unsorted or a sorted T cell fraction (not recorded which).

The CDR3 nucleotides read TGTGCCAGCAGTGAAGTCATCGCAGGGGGCGCCAGCACAGATACGCAGTATTTT. It codes for CASSEVIAGGASTDTQYF. The chain is built from TRBV6-1 and TRBJ2-3; TRBD1 aligns across 8 bases. V trimming: 1 base; J trimming: 0 bases; junction bases outside the gene matches: 9. Germline lookup yields CDR1 MNHNS and CDR2 SASEGT. The CDR3 loop spans 18 amino acids.